Shown below are 25 T cell receptor beta chains from a single sample sequenced in a study of CD4 T cells in relation to SARS-CoV-2 and coronaviruses. Their target antigens are unknown. Produced via immunoSEQ multiplex PCR; TCRdb's table is partial and in-frame only. The data show just over 35,000 clones, approximately 80% seen once. Sequenced: memory CD4+ T cells from PBMCs, cultured in vitro. These receptors originate from an adult with COVID-19.

The rearrangement uses TRBV7-9 and TRBJ2-5; D not certain. The length of the CDR3 is 13 residues. Germline V gene data show CDR1 as SEHNR and CDR2 as FQNEAQ (reference sequence). V lost 5 bases and J lost 5, with 12 bases in between. This CDR3 is CASSLPPAETQYF. The DNA of the CDR3 is TGTGCCAGCAGCCTGCCCCCCGCGGAGACCCAGTACTTC.

This clone was detected a few times. V usage is TRBV10-3 and J usage is TRBJ1-2; perhaps TRBD1 as D (6 bases). Germline CDR1 ENHRY, CDR2 SYGVKD. Trimming took 8 bases from V and 4 from J, leaving 14 bases between them. This CDR3 has 13 amino acids. The CDR3 sequence: CAIQGGGSYGYTF. CDR3 sequence (DNA): TGTGCCATCCAAGGGGGGGGCAGCTATGGCTACACCTTC.

The V and J genes are TRBV5-6 and TRBJ2-7; the match to TRBD2 covers 14 bases. Looked up from germline, CDR1 is SGHDT and CDR2 is YYEEEE. The CDR3 is 18 residues long. Trimming at V came to 4 bases and at J to 4 bases, leaving 13 bases not matched to a gene. CDR3 DNA sequence: TGTGCCAGCAGCCTGGGGACTAGCGGGAGTTTAAGTCGGTACGAGCAGTACTTC. Protein: CASSLGTSGSLSRYEQYF.

V and J are TRBV3-1 (or the pseudogene TRBV3-2) and TRBJ1-5, with a possible D match to TRBD1 (5 bases). Germline-derived CDR1 and CDR2 are LGHDT and YNNKEL (reference sequence). CDR3 length: 14 residues. V was trimmed by 0 bases and J by 7 bases, leaving 10 bases between them. The CDR3 reads CASSQDREKQPQHF. CDR3 nucleotides: TGTGCCAGCAGCCAAGACAGGGAGAAACAGCCCCAGCATTTT.

The V gene is TRBV4-1, the J gene TRBJ2-7, with D perhaps matching TRBD2 (6 bases). The CDR3 consists of 15 residues. CDR1 is MGHRA, CDR2 YSYEKL, per germline. Trimming shortened V by 3 bases and J by 0 bases, and 12 bases separated the two germline ends. The DNA for the CDR3 is TGCGCCAGCAGCCAGGGCCGGGACTCCTCCTACGAGCAGTACTTC. This codes for CASSQGRDSSYEQYF.

This chain uses TRBV29-1 with TRBJ2-7, with 12 bases aligning to TRBD2. The V gene's germline CDR1 is SQVTM and CDR2 ANQGSEA. CDR3 size: 13 residues. Trimming removed 6 bases from V and 2 bases from J; junction bases left unmatched: 2. This CDR3 reads CSVRTSGAYEQYF. The CDR3 nucleotides are TGCAGCGTCCGGACTAGCGGGGCCTACGAGCAGTACTTC.

V is TRBV7-3 and J is TRBJ2-1; maybe TRBD2 (5 bases). CDR3 length: 13 residues. Germline V gives CDR1 SGHTA, CDR2 FQGTGA. V was pared by 3 bases and J by 5 bases, with 8 bases between. This CDR3 reads CASSFEGHNEQFF. DNA of the CDR3: TGTGCCAGCAGCTTTGAGGGCCACAATGAGCAGTTCTTC.

CDR3 protein: CASSGGNAQYF. CDR3 sequence (DNA): TGTGCCAGCAGTGGCGGGAATGCGCAGTATTTT. V and J are TRBV7-2 and TRBJ2-3; possible D gene TRBD2, 6 bases. V gave up 6 bases and J gave up 10 bases, with 11 bases separating them. Germline CDR1 reads SGHTA; CDR2 reads FQGNSA. The CDR3 consists of 11 residues.

The genes are TRBV6-5 and TRBJ2-7, with TRBD2 matching 10 bases. Trimming cost V 6 bases and J 5 bases; bases outside gene matches: 7. The CDR3 has 14 amino acids. The germline gives CDR1 MNHEY, CDR2 SVGAGI. In DNA, the CDR3 is TGTGCCAGCAGCCCAGCGGGAGGGCAGGACGAGCAGTACTTC. Its translation is CASSPAGGQDEQYF.

V is TRBV7-8 and J is TRBJ1-5; D gene unclear. This CDR3 region has 15 residues. Trimming shortened V by 5 bases and J by 5 bases, and 16 bases separated the two germline ends. Germline CDR1 is SGHVS and CDR2 is FQNEAQ. Here the CDR3 DNA reads TGTGCCAGCAGCCCCAGGCGGGTGCGAGATCAGCCCCAGCATTTT. It is translated as CASSPRRVRDQPQHF.

The chain is built from TRBV28 and TRBJ2-3; 9 positions match TRBD1. This CDR3 spans 14 amino acids. The trim removed 6 bases at V and 4 bases at J, leaving 5 bases unmatched. Germline V gives CDR1 MDHEN, CDR2 SYDVKM. The CDR3 region has the DNA TGTGCCAGCAGGGAACAGGGGGCTGCAGATACGCAGTATTTT. It encodes CASREQGAADTQYF. Full variable domain (rest looked up from reference TRBV28 and TRBJ2-3): DVKVTQSSRYLVKRTGEKVFLECVQDMDHENMFWYRQDPGLGLRLIYFSYDVKMKEKGDIPEGYSVSREKKERFSLILESASTNQTSMYLCASREQGAADTQYFGPGTRLTVL.

This clone appeared a few times. V gene TRBV7-9 combines with J gene TRBJ1-5; D uncertain. The germline V gene encodes CDR1 SEHNR and CDR2 FQNEAQ (reference sequence). The CDR3 sequence is 17 residues long. V lost 3 bases and J lost 3, with 18 bases in between. CDR3 coding DNA: TGTGCCAGCAGCTTTAGCTCTCTGGGCCTTTACAATCAGCCCCAGCATTTT. Translating it yields CASSFSSLGLYNQPQHF.

This clone was recorded only once. The CDR3 sequence is CASSDRVNNEQFF. CDR3 sequence (DNA): TGTGCCAGCAGTGACAGGGTTAACAATGAGCAGTTCTTC. The chain has TRBV6-4 and TRBJ2-1; D not resolved. Germline values: CDR1 MRHNA, CDR2 SNTAGT. This CDR3 has 13 amino acids. V was pared by 2 bases and J by 5 bases, with 7 bases between.

CDR3 sequence: CASSLMGQRSTDTQYF. CDR3 in DNA: TGCGCCAGCAGCTTGATGGGACAGAGAAGCACAGATACGCAGTATTTT. The chain is built from TRBV5-1 and TRBJ2-3; 7 nucleotides agree with TRBD1. Trimming at V came to 1 base and at J to 0 bases, leaving 5 bases not matched to a gene. The CDR3 contains 16 residues. The germline V gene encodes CDR1 SGHRS and CDR2 YFSETQ.

V and J are TRBV15 and TRBJ2-1, with a weak D call TRBD2 (5 bases). The CDR3 totals 16 residues. From germline, CDR1 is LNHNV and CDR2 YYDKDF (reference sequence). The V end was cut by 0 bases, the J end by 3 bases, with 12 bases between. The CDR3 sequence is CATSRDVAGVYNEQFF. DNA for the CDR3: TGTGCCACCAGCAGAGATGTCGCGGGTGTCTACAATGAGCAGTTCTTC.

This clone is a singleton in its sample. This sequence joins TRBV2 and TRBJ2-1; D is unclear. Germline V lookup: CDR1 SNHLY, CDR2 FYNNEI. Trimming removed 5 bases from V and 7 bases from J, with 9 bases in between. The CDR3 is 12 amino acids. CDR3 sequence reads: CASSPQVNEQFF. The CDR3 DNA follows: TGTGCCAGCAGTCCCCAAGTGAATGAGCAGTTCTTC.

V usage is TRBV6-2 or TRBV6-3 and J usage is TRBJ2-6; D not certain. The V end was cut by 5 bases, the J end by 0 bases, with 5 bases between. Germline-derived CDR1 and CDR2 are MNHEY and SVGEGT. The CDR3 is 14 amino acids. CDR3 nucleotide sequence: TGTGCCAGCAGTGGGGACTCTGGGGCCAACGTCCTGACTTTC. It yields the protein CASSGDSGANVLTF.

The J gene is TRBJ1-1, the V gene TRBV7-2; D unclear. CDR3 length equals 15 residues. The V end lost 1 base, the J end lost 6 bases, and 15 bases lay between the germline ends. Germline V lookup: CDR1 SGHTA, CDR2 FQGNSA. The DNA for the CDR3 is TGTGCCAGCAGCTTAGGGCAGAACTTTCGGCCTGAAGCTTTCTTT. Translation: CASSLGQNFRPEAFF.

The chain links TRBV4-1 to TRBJ1-1; the D is unclear. CDR3 length equals 14 residues. The V and J ends lost 0 bases and 1 base respectively, with 6 bases between them. CDR1 MGHRA and CDR2 YSYEKL come from the germline V gene. The CDR3 region has the DNA TGCGCCAGCAGCCAAGAAAGCCCGAACACTGAAGCTTTCTTT. Its translation is CASSQESPNTEAFF.

The table lists this clone with a count of one. The genes are TRBV19 and TRBJ2-3; no firm D call. Trimming pared 5 bases from V and 1 base from J, leaving 13 bases between. The CDR3 consists of 15 residues. The germline CDR1 and CDR2 sequences are LNHDA and SQIVND (reference sequence). In nucleotides, the CDR3 is TGTGCCAGTAGTCAACTCGCAGGTGGCACAGATACGCAGTATTTT. This encodes CASSQLAGGTDTQYF.

The chain carries TRBV7-2 and TRBJ2-1; tentatively, D is TRBD1 (6 bases). The length of the CDR3 is 14 residues. Looked up from germline, CDR1 is SGHTA and CDR2 is FQGNSA. Trimming removed 4 bases at V and 5 bases at J, with 12 bases between. The CDR3 region has the DNA TGTGCCAGCAGCTCTCCGGGACAACACAATGAGCAGTTCTTC. Translated, it gives CASSSPGQHNEQFF. Combining the CDR3 with reference TRBV7-2 and TRBJ2-1 gives the whole variable domain GAGVSQSPSNKVTEKGKDVELRCDPISGHTALYWYRQSLGQGLEFLIYFQGNSAPDKSGLPSDRFSAERTGGSVSTLTIQRTQQEDSAVYLCASSSPGQHNEQFFGPGTRLTVL.

The chain combines TRBV5-4 with TRBJ2-1; TRBD2 agrees at 11 bases. V lost 2 bases to trimming and J lost 7 bases; unmatched junction nucleotides: 5. This CDR3 has 15 amino acids. Germline V gene data show CDR1 as SGHNT and CDR2 as YYREEE (reference sequence). The CDR3, as DNA: TGTGCCAGCAGCTTTATAGCGGGAGGGCGGAATGAGCAGTTCTTC. Its translation: CASSFIAGGRNEQFF.

CDR3 sequence (DNA): TGTGCCAGCAGGCCAATGCCGGGACTCCGACGCTCCTACAATGAGCAGTTCTTC. This encodes CASRPMPGLRRSYNEQFF. The chain uses TRBV6-8 and TRBJ2-1; possible D gene TRBD2, 6 bases. In germline, CDR1 is MNHGY, CDR2 SAAAGT. Trimming left V 6 bases short and J 0 bases short, with 21 bases between. The CDR3 contains 18 residues.

The V and J genes are TRBV2 and TRBJ2-5; D is undetermined. The CDR3 spans 15 residues. V gave up 2 bases and J gave up 5 bases, with 15 bases separating them. CDR1 is SNHLY, CDR2 FYNNEI, per germline. DNA of the CDR3: TGTGCCAGCAGTGAATTCGTCCTTGGGCTGGAGACCCAGTACTTC. Amino acid sequence: CASSEFVLGLETQYF.

This chain joins TRBV7-9 and TRBJ2-1; TRBD1 matches at 8 bases. The germline V gene has CDR1 SEHNR and CDR2 FQNEAQ (reference sequence). V shed 2 bases, J shed 8 bases, and the junction held 8 bases outside the gene matches. This CDR3 is built from 15 residues. CDR3 sequence (DNA): TGTGCCAGCAGCTTATGGAGGACAGGGACCCATGAGCAGTTCTTC. It translates to CASSLWRTGTHEQFF.